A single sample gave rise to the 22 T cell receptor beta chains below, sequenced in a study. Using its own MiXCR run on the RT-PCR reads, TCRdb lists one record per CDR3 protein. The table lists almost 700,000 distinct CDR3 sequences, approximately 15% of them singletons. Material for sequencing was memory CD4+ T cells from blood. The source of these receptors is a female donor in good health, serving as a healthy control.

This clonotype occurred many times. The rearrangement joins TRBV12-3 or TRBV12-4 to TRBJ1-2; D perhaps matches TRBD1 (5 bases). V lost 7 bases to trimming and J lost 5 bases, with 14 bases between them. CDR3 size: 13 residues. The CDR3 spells CASTPSGLYGYTF. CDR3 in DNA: TGTGCCAGCACCCCCTCAGGGCTGTATGGCTACACCTTC.

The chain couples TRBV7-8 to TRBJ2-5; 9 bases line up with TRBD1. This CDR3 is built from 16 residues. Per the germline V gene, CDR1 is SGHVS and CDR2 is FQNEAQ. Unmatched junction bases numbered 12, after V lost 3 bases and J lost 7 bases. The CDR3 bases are TGTGCCAGCAGCTTTGATCCGGGACAGGGACGGGCGACCCAGTACTTC. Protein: CASSFDPGQGRATQYF. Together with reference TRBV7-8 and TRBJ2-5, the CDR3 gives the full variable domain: GAGVSQSPRYKVAKRGQDVALRCDPISGHVSLFWYQQALGQGPEFLTYFQNEAQLDKSGLPSDRFFAERPEGSVSTLKIQRTQQEDSAVYLCASSFDPGQGRATQYFGPGTRLLVL.

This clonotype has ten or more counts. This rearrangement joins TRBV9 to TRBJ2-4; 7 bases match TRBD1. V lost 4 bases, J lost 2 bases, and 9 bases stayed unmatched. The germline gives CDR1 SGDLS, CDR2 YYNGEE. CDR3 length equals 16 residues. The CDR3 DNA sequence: TGTGCCAGCAGCCCGAATCCAGGGGGTTCCAAAAACATTCAGTACTTC. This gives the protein CASSPNPGGSKNIQYF. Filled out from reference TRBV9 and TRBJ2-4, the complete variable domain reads DSGVTQTPKHLITATGQRVTLRCSPRSGDLSVYWYQQSLDQGLQFLIQYYNGEERAKGNILERFSAQQFPDLHSELNLSSLELGDSALYFCASSPNPGGSKNIQYFGAGTRLSVL.

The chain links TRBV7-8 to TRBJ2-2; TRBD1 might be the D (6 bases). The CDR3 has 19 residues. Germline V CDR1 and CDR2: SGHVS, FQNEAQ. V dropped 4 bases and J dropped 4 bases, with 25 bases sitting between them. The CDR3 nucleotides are TGTGCCAGCAGCTCCCAAGGGCCGGGACATCCAGATTTCACCGGGGAGCTGTTTTTT. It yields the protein CASSSQGPGHPDFTGELFF. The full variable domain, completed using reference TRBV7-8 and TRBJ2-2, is GAGVSQSPRYKVAKRGQDVALRCDPISGHVSLFWYQQALGQGPEFLTYFQNEAQLDKSGLPSDRFFAERPEGSVSTLKIQRTQQEDSAVYLCASSSQGPGHPDFTGELFFGEGSRLTVL.

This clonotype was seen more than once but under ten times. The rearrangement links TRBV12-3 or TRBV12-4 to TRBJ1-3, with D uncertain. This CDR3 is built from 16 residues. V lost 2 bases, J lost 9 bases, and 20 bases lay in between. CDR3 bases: TGTGCCAGCAGTTTAAGTGTTATGGTCCGGATACCCACCATATATTTT. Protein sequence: CASSLSVMVRIPTIYF.

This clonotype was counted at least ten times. CDR3 in DNA: TGTGCCAGCAGTCCGACAGGGGCGAGCTCCTACGAGCAGTACTTC. It specifies CASSPTGASSYEQYF. The V call is TRBV12-3 or TRBV12-4, the J call TRBJ2-7; 8 positions agree with TRBD1. This CDR3 spans 15 amino acids. V trimming: 5 bases; J trimming: 0 bases; junction bases outside the gene matches: 6.

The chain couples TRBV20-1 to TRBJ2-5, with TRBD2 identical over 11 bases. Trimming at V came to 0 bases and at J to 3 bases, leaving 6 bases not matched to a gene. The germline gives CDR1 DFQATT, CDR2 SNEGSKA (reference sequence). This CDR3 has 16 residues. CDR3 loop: CSARDLTSGAKETQYF. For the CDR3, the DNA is TGCAGTGCTAGAGATCTGACTAGCGGGGCTAAAGAGACCCAGTACTTC.

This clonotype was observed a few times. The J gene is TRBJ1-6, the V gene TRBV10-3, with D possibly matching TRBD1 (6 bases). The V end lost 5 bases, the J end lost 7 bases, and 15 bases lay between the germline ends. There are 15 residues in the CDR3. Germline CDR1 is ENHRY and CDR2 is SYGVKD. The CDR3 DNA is TGTGCCATCAGTCCGGACAGAGGTGGGAATTCACCCCTCCACTTT. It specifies CAISPDRGGNSPLHF.

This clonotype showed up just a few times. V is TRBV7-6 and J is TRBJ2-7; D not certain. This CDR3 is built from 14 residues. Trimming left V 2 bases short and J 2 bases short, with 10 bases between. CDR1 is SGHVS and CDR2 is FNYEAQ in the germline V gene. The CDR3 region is CASSLLRGTYEQYF. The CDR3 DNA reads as TGTGCCAGCAGCTTATTGCGAGGAACCTACGAGCAGTACTTC.

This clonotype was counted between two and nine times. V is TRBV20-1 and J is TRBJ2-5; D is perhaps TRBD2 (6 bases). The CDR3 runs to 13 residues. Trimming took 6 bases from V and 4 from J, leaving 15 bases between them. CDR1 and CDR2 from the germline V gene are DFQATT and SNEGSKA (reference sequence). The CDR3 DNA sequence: TGCAGTGCCAGGAGGGGCGAGGGAGAGACCCAGTACTTC. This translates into CSARRGEGETQYF.

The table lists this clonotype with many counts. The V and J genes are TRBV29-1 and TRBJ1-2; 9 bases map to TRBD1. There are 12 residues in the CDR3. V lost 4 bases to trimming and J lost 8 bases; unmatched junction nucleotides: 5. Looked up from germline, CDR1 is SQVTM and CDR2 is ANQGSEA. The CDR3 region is CSVGRDREGYTF. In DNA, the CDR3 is TGCAGCGTTGGAAGGGACAGGGAGGGCTACACCTTC.

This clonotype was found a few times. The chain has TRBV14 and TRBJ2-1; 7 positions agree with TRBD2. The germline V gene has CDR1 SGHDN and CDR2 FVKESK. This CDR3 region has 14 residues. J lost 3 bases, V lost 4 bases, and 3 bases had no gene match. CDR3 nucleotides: TGTGCCAGCAGCCGAGCGGGGCGCTACAATGAGCAGTTCTTC. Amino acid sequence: CASSRAGRYNEQFF.

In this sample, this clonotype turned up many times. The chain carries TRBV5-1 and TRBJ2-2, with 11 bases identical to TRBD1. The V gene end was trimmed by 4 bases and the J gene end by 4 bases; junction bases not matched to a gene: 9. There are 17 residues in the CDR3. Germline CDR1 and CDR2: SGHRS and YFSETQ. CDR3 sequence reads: CASSAASGQGGTGELFF. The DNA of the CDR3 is TGCGCCAGCAGCGCAGCCTCGGGACAGGGGGGCACCGGGGAGCTGTTTTTT.

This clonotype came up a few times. This CDR3 is CASSSSGQGYEQYF. The CDR3 DNA follows: TGTGCCAGCAGCTCGTCGGGACAGGGCTACGAGCAGTACTTC. The chain has TRBV7-3 and TRBJ2-7; 9 bases are a match to TRBD1. The CDR3 totals 14 residues. Germline V gives CDR1 SGHTA, CDR2 FQGTGA. The junction had 4 bases not matched to a gene; V was cut back by 4 bases and J by 3 bases.

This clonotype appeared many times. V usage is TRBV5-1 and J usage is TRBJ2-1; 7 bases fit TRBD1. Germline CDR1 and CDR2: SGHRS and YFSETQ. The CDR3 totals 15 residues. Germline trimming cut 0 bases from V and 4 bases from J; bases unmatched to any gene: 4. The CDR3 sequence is CASSLEGRGYNEQFF. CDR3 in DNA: TGCGCCAGCAGCTTGGAAGGCAGGGGGTACAATGAGCAGTTCTTC. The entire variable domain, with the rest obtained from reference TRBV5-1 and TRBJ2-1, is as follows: KAGVTQTPRYLIKTRGQQVTLSCSPISGHRSVSWYQQTPGQGLQFLFEYFSETQRNKGNFPGRFSGRQFSNSRSEMNVSTLELGDSALYLCASSLEGRGYNEQFFGPGTRLTVL.

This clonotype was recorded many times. This CDR3 is CASSQDLGVNEQFF. The DNA of the CDR3 is TGTGCCAGCAGCCAAGATCTGGGGGTCAATGAGCAGTTCTTC. This chain joins TRBV4-2 and TRBJ2-1; D tentatively fits TRBD1 or TRBD2 (5 bases each). CDR3 size: 14 residues. Germline lookup yields CDR1 LGHNA and CDR2 YNFKEQ. With 0 bases removed from V and 6 bases from J, the gap between germline ends came to 9 bases.

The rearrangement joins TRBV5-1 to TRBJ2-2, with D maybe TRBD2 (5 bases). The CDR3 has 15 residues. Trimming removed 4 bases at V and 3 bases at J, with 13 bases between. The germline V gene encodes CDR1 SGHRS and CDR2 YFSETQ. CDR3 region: CASSLEGRDTGELFF. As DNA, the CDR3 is TGCGCCAGCAGCCTTGAGGGTCGGGACACCGGGGAGCTGTTTTTT.

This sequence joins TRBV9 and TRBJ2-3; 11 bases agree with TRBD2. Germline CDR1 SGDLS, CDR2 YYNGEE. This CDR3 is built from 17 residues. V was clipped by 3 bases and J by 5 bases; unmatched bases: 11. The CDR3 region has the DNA TGTGCCAGCAGCGAGACTAGCGGGACCGCAGGTAGAGATACGCAGTATTTT. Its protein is CASSETSGTAGRDTQYF.

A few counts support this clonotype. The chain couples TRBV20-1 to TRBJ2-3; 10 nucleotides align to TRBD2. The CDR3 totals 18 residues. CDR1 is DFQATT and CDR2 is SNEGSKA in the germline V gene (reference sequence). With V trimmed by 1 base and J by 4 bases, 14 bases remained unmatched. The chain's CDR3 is CSARANWVAGGDPDTQYF. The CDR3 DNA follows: TGCAGTGCTAGAGCGAATTGGGTAGCGGGAGGAGATCCAGATACGCAGTATTTT.

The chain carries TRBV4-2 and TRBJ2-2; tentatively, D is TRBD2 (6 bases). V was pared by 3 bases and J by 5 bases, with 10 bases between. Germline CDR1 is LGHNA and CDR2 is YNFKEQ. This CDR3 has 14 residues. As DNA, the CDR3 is TGTGCCAGCAGCCAGCGGGGCCTAACCGGGGAGCTGTTTTTT. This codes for CASSQRGLTGELFF.

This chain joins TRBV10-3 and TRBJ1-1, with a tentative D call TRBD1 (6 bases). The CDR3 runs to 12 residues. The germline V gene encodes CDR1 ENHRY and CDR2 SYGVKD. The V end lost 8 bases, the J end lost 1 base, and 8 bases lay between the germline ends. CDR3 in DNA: TGTGCCATCGAGGGGGGGAACACTGAAGCTTTCTTT. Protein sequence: CAIEGGNTEAFF.

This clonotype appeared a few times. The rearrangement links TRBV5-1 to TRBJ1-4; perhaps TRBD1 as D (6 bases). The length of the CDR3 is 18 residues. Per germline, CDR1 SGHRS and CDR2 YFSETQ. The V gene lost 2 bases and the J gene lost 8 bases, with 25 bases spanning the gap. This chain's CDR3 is CASSFPTGTTRSGEKLFF. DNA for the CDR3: TGCGCCAGCAGCTTTCCCACCGGGACAACCCGAAGTGGCGAAAAACTGTTTTTT.